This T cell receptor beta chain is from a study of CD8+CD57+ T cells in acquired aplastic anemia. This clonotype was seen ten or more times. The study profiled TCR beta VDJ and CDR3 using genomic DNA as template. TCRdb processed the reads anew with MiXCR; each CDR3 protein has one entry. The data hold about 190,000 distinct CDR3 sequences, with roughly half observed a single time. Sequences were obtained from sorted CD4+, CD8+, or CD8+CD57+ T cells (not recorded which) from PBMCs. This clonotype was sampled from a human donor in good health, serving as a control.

The CDR3 spells CASSLGLTDTQYF. In DNA, the CDR3 is TGTGCCAGCAGCTTGGGGCTCACAGATACGCAGTATTTT. The chain combines TRBV5-8 with TRBJ2-3; D is uncertain. The CDR3 runs to 13 residues. Germline-derived CDR1 and CDR2 are SGHTS and YDEGEE. V was cut by 0 bases and J by 2 bases, with 4 bases left in between.